This T cell receptor (beta chain) is drawn from a study of CD8+ T cells in alopecia areata. Study context: Donor skin was harvested from approximately 6-12-month-old C3H/HeJ mice with spontaneous alopecia and grafted onto roughly 6-10-week-old female C3H/HeJ recipients.

J lost 0 bases, V lost 4 bases, and 4 bases had no gene match. Germline values: CDR1 NSQYPW, CDR2 LRSPGD (reference sequence). The CDR3 has 16 residues. This clone was picked up a small number of times. What it binds is not known. The gene names given are mouse names. The read stops 4 residues short of the end of the CDR3; the missing end is completed from the germline J gene. Extracted RNA was reverse transcribed, and the resulting cDNA served as sequencing template. The repertoire was sequenced with immunoSEQ multiplex PCR; TCRdb's copy has only in-frame clones and lacks some. The record shows around 110,000 clones for this sample, with no singletons present. General observations from the study: Patients shared TCRs less clearly than mice did, possibly for HLA-related reasons. Normal skin contains resident alphabeta T cells, and these are also sequenced in scalp samples. Higher clonality than in normal scalp was seen in lesional scalp, especially alopecia totalis/universalis.

The genes are TRBV1 and TRBJ2-4, with TRBD2 identical over 10 bases. The material sequenced was lesional skin. This TCR came from a C3H/HeJ mouse with alopecia areata. The strain's MHC: H2-k. CDR3 loop: CTCSEGWGGSQNTLYF. The part of the CDR3 DNA that was read is TGCACCTGCAGTGAGGGCTGGGGGGGCAGTCAAAAC.